The text below deals with one T cell receptor beta chain. The antigen remains undetermined. PCR involved 60 Vbeta and 13 Jbeta primers. Clones were sequenced by immunoSEQ multiplex PCR, and TCRdb holds only the in-frame ones, with some missing. The sample includes around 92,000 clones, over 75% of them seen just once. The data stem from a study of cytomegalovirus exposure and HLA in healthy donors. Study results and limitations: V- and J-gene trimming in TCR beta was tied to a missense DCLRE1C variant by an analysis performed later. Among CMV-associated TCR beta chains, most appeared HLA-restricted in a later analysis. Near-uniform donor sequencing depth was presumed by presence/absence analyses.

V trimming: 3 bases; J trimming: 5 bases; junction bases outside the gene matches: 3. Germline CDR1 and CDR2: SSHAT and FNYEAQ (reference sequence). This CDR3 contains 14 residues. Sequenced input: PBMCs. The sequence was collected from a man younger than 35 in good health and CMV-seronegative. The chain employs TRBV7-7 and TRBJ2-1; 8 bases map to TRBD1. CDR3 sequence reads: CASSLGQANNEQFF. The CDR3 DNA reads TGTGCCAGCAGCTTGGGACAGGCTAACAATGAGCAGTTCTTC.